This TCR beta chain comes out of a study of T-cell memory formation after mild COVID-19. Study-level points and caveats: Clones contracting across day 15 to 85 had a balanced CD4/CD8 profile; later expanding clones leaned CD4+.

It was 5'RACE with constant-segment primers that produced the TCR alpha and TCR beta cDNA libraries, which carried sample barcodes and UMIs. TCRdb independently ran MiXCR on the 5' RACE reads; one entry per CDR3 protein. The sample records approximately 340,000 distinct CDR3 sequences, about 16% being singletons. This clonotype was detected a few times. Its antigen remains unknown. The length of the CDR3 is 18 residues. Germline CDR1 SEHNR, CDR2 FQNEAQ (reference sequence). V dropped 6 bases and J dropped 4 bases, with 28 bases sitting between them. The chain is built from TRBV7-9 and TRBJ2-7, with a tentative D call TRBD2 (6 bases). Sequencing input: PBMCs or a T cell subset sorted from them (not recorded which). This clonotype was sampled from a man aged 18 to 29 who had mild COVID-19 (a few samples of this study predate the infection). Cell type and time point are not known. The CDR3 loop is CASSRDDVWWRGIYEQYF. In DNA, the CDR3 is TGTGCCAGCAGTAGGGATGACGTTTGGTGGCGGGGAATATACGAGCAGTACTTC.